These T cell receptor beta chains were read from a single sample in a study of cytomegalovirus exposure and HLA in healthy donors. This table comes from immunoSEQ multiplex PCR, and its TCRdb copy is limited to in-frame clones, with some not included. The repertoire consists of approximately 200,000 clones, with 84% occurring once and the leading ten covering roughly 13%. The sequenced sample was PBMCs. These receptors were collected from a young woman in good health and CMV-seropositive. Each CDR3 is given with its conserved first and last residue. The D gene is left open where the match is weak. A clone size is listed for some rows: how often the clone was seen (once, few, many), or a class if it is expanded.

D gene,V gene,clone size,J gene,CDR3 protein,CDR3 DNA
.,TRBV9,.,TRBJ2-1,CASSRGQITYNEQFF,TGTGCCAGCAGCCGTGGACAGATTACCTACAATGAGCAGTTCTTC
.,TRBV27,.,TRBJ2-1,CASSYYRENNEQFF,TGTGCCAGCAGTTACTACAGGGAGAACAATGAGCAGTTCTTC
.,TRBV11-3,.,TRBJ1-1,CASSLRGELNTEAFF,TGTGCCAGCAGCTTAAGGGGCGAATTGAACACTGAAGCTTTCTTT
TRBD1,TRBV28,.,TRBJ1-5,CASSYAGQGEQPQHF,TGTGCCAGCAGCTACGCCGGACAGGGGGAGCAGCCCCAGCATTTT
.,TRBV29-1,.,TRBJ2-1,CSASKAVSYNEQFF,TGCAGCGCTTCAAAAGCGGTTTCCTACAATGAGCAGTTCTTC
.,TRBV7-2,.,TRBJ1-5,CASSLGSGYSQPQHF,TGTGCCAGCAGCTTAGGTTCAGGGTACAGTCAGCCCCAGCATTTT
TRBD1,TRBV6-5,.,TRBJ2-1,CASSRDRDLGNEQFF,TGTGCCAGCAGTCGGGACAGGGACCTAGGCAATGAGCAGTTCTTC
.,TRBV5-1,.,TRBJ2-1,CASSGASEQFF,TGCGCCAGCAGCGGTGCGAGTGAGCAGTTCTTC
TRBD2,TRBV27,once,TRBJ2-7,CASSITAGGFSYEQYF,TGTGCCAGCAGTATAACAGCGGGGGGTTTCTCCTACGAGCAGTACTTC
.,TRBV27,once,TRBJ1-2,CASSLSDGGGYTF,TGTGCCAGCAGTTTATCGGACGGAGGAGGCTACACCTTC
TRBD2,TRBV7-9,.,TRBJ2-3,CASSWGTSGRSDTQYF,TGTGCCAGCAGCTGGGGGACTAGCGGGAGATCAGATACGCAGTATTTT
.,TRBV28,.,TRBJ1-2,CASSLVQGGFSGYTF,TGTGCCAGCAGTTTAGTTCAGGGCGGCTTCAGTGGCTACACCTTC
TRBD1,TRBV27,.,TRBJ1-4,CASSADRGGMGNEKLFF,TGTGCCAGCAGTGCCGACAGGGGTGGGATGGGAAATGAAAAACTGTTTTTT
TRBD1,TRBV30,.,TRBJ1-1,CAWDRDSAGAFF,TGTGCCTGGGACAGGGACAGCGCAGGAGCTTTCTTT
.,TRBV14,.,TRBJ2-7,CASSLTTETEQYF,TGTGCCAGCAGCCTCACGACAGAAACCGAGCAGTACTTC
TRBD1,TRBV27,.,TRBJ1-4,CASSPHAGQVLTRNEKLFF,TGTGCCAGCAGTCCCCACGCGGGACAGGTGTTGACGAGGAATGAAAAACTGTTTTTT
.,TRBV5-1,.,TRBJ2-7,CASSIMRTSSYEQYF,TGCGCCAGCTCGATCATGAGAACTAGCTCCTACGAGCAGTACTTC
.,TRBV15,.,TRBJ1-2,CATSRGGYTF,TGTGCCACCAGCAGGGGCGGCTACACCTTC
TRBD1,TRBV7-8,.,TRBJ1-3,CASSAGQGRNTIYF,TGTGCCAGCAGCGCGGGACAGGGAAGAAACACCATATATTTT
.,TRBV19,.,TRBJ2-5,CASSIPYQETQYF,TGTGCCAGTAGTATCCCGTACCAAGAGACCCAGTACTTC
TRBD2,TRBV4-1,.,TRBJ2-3,CASSQEPAGGRYADTQYF,TGCGCCAGCAGCCAAGAGCCGGCGGGAGGGAGGTACGCAGATACGCAGTATTTT
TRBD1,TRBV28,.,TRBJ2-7,CASTVRQGWYEQYF,TGTGCCAGCACCGTACGACAGGGTTGGTACGAGCAGTACTTC
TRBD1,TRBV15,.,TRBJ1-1,CATSGRTGLNTEAFF,TGTGCCACCAGCGGAAGGACAGGGCTGAACACTGAAGCTTTCTTT
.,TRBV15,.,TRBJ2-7,CATSRAGGTGKYEQYF,TGTGCCACCAGCAGAGCGGGGGGGACAGGGAAATACGAGCAGTACTTC
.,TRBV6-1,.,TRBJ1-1,CASSEGQGFFFEAFF,TGTGCCAGCAGTGAAGGTCAGGGTTTTTTCTTTGAAGCTTTCTTT
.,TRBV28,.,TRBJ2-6,CASSFLGRGPGGTNVLTF,TGTGCCAGCAGTTTCTTGGGGCGGGGTCCTGGTGGGACCAACGTCCTGACTTTC
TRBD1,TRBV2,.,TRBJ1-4,CASGGQGIGFSYEKLFF,TGTGCCAGCGGTGGACAGGGGATCGGCTTTAGTTATGAAAAACTGTTTTTT
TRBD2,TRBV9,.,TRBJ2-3,CASTRLATSTDTQYF,TGTGCCAGCACCCGACTAGCGACTAGCACAGATACGCAGTATTTT
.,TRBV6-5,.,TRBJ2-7,CASSYRPGTYEQYF,TGTGCCAGCAGTTACCGACCAGGAACCTACGAGCAGTACTTC
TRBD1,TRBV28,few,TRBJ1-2,CASSTGTGRTYGYTF,TGTGCCAGCAGTACAGGGACAGGGAGAACGTATGGCTACACCTTC
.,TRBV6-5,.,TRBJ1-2,CASSYIGNYGYTF,TGTGCCAGCAGTTACATCGGTAACTATGGCTACACCTTC
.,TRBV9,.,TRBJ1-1,CASSVVSGPAEAFF,TGTGCCAGCAGCGTAGTGAGCGGGCCCGCAGAAGCTTTCTTT
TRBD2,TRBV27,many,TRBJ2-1,CASSLLAGAYNEQFF,TGTGCCAGCAGTTTGCTAGCGGGAGCGTACAATGAGCAGTTCTTC